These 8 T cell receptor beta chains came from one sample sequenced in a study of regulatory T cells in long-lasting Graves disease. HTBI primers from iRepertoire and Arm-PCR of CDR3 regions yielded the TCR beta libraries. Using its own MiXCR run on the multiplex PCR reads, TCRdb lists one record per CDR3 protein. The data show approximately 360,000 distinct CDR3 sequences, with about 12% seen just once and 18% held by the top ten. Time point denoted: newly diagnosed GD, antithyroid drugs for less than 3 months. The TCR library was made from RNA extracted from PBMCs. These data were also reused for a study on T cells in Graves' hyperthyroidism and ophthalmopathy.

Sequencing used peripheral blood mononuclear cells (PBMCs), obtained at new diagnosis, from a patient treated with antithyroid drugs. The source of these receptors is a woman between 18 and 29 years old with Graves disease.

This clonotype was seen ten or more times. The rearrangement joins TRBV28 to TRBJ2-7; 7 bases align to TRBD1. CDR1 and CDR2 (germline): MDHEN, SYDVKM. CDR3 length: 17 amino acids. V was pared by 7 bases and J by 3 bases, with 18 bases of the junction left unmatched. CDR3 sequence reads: CASTQRQGGYVLYEQYF. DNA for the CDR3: TGTGCCAGCACCCAAAGACAGGGCGGATACGTGCTCTACGAGCAGTACTTC.

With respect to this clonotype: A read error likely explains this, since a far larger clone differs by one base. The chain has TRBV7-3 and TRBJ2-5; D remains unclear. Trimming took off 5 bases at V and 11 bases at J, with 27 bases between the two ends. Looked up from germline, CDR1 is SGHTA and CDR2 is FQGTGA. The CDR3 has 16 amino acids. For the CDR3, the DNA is TGTGCCAGCAGCCAGCACCCCGCGCCCCGTTCGAATGAGCAGTACTTC. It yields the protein CASSQHPAPRSNEQYF.

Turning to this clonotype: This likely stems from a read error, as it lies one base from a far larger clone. CDR3 amino acids: CASSLPGQSYDEQFF. CDR3 nucleotide sequence: TGTGCCAGCAGCCTACCGGGACAGAGCTACGATGAGCAGTTCTTC. V gene TRBV5-1 combines with J gene TRBJ2-1, with 7 bases fitting TRBD1. The CDR3 consists of 15 residues. Germline loops: CDR1 SGHRS, CDR2 YFSETQ.

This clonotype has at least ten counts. In nucleotides, the CDR3 is TGCAGTGCTAGGGGGCGTTGGCGAGAGACCCAGTACTTC. It specifies CSARGRWRETQYF. V usage is TRBV20-1 and J usage is TRBJ2-5; D is possibly TRBD1 (5 bases). Germline V gene lookup returns CDR1 DFQATT and CDR2 SNEGSKA (reference sequence). Trimming took 3 bases from V and 4 from J, leaving 12 bases between them. The CDR3 covers 13 residues.

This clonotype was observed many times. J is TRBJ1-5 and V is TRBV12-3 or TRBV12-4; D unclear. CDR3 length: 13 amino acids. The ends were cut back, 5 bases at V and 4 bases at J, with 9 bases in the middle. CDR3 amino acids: CASSRGPNQPQHF. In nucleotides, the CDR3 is TGTGCCAGCAGTCGAGGACCGAATCAGCCCCAGCATTTT.

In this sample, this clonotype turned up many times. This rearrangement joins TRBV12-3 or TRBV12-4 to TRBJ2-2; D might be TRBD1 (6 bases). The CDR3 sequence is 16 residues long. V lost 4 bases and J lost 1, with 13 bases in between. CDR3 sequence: CASSSYEQGNTGELFF. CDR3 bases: TGTGCCAGCAGTTCCTACGAACAGGGGAACACCGGGGAGCTGTTTTTT.

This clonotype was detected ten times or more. CDR3 sequence: CSVEDPSGVGYNEQFF. CDR3 sequence (DNA): TGCAGCGTTGAAGATCCATCGGGAGTAGGTTACAATGAGCAGTTCTTC. The rearrangement uses TRBV29-1 and TRBJ2-1, with a possible D match to TRBD2 (6 bases). Trimming shortened V by 0 bases and J by 4 bases, and 16 bases separated the two germline ends. Germline V gene data show CDR1 as SQVTM and CDR2 as ANQGSEA. This CDR3 comprises 16 residues.

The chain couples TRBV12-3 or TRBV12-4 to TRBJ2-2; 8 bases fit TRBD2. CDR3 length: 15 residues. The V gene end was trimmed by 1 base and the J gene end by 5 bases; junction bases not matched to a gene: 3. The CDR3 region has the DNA TGTGCCAGCAGTTTAGACGGGAGGGAGACCGGGGAGCTGTTTTTT. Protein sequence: CASSLDGRETGELFF.